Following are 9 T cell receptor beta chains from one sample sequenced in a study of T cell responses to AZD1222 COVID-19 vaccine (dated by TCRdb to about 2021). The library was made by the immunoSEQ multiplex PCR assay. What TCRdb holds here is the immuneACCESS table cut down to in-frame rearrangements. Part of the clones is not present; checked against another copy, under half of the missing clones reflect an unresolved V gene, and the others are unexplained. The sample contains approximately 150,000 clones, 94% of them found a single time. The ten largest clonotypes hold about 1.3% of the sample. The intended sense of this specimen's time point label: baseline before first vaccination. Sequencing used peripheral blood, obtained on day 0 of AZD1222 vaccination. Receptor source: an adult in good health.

The CDR3 DNA follows: TGTGCCAGCAGTGACTCAGGAGGGGAGGGATACAATGAGCAGTTCTTC. Residues: CASSDSGGEGYNEQFF. This chain links TRBV6-4 with TRBJ2-1, with 7 bases matching TRBD2. Germline values: CDR1 MRHNA, CDR2 SNTAGT. Losses at the gene ends were 0 bases for V and 4 bases for J; bases not matched to a gene: 6. The CDR3 covers 16 residues.

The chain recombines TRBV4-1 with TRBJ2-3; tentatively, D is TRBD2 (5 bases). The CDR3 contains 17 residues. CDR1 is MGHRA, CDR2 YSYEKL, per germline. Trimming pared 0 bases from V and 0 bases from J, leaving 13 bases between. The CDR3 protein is CASSQDRGGSSTDTQYF. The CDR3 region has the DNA TGCGCCAGCAGCCAAGATCGCGGCGGGTCCAGCACAGATACGCAGTATTTT.

In DNA form, the CDR3 reads TGTGCCAGCAGCTTAGTGAGGGATCAGCCCCAGCATTTT. As protein: CASSLVRDQPQHF. The chain joins TRBV7-2 to TRBJ1-5, with D hard to call. Germline lookup yields CDR1 SGHTA and CDR2 FQGNSA. This CDR3 is built from 13 residues. Trimming cost V 1 base and J 5 bases, with 6 bases left between them.

The CDR3 region has the DNA TGTGCCAGCAGCGGGGACAGGGCTTACGAGCAGTACGTC. This gives the protein CASSGDRAYEQYV. V is TRBV7-8 and J is TRBJ2-7; TRBD1 matches 9 bases. Trimming at V came to 5 bases and at J to 4 bases, leaving 3 bases not matched to a gene. Germline V gene data show CDR1 as SGHVS and CDR2 as FQNEAQ. The CDR3 runs 13 residues.

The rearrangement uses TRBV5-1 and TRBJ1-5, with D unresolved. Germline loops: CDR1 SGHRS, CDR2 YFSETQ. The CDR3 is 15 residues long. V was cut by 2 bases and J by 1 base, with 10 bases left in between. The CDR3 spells CASSFEGASNQPQHF. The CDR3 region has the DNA TGCGCCAGCAGCTTTGAGGGAGCAAGCAATCAGCCCCAGCATTTT.

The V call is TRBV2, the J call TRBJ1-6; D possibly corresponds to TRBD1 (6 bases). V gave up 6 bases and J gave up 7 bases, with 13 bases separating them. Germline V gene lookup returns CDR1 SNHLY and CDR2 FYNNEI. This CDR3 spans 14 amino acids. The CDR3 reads CASSPQGANSPLHF. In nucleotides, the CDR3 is TGTGCCAGCAGCCCACAGGGAGCAAATTCACCCCTCCACTTT.

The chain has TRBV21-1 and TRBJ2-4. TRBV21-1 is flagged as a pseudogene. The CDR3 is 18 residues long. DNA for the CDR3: TGTGCCAGCAGCAAATCTCCTGGTAGCCTTTTGAGGACGGACATTCAGTACTTC. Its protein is CASSKSPGSLLRTDIQYF.

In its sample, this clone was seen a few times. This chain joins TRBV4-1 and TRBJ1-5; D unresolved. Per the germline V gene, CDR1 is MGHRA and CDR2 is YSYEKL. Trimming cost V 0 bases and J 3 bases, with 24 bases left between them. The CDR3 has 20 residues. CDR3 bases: TGCGCCAGCAGCCAAGATCCTAGCCTCGGGCCAATGATTATCAATCAGCCCCAGCATTTT. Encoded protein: CASSQDPSLGPMIINQPQHF.

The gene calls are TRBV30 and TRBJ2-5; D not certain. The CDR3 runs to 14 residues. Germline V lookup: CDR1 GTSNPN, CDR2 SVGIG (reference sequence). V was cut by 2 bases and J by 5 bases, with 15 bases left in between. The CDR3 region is CAWSPSAFFETQYF. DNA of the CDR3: TGTGCCTGGAGTCCCAGCGCCTTCTTTGAGACCCAGTACTTC. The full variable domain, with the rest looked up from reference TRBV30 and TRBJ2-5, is SQTIHQWPATLVQPVGSPLSLECTVEGTSNPNLYWYRQAAGRGLQLLFYSVGIGQISSEVPQNLSASRPQDRQFILSSKKLLLSDSGFYLCAWSPSAFFETQYFGPGTRLLVL.